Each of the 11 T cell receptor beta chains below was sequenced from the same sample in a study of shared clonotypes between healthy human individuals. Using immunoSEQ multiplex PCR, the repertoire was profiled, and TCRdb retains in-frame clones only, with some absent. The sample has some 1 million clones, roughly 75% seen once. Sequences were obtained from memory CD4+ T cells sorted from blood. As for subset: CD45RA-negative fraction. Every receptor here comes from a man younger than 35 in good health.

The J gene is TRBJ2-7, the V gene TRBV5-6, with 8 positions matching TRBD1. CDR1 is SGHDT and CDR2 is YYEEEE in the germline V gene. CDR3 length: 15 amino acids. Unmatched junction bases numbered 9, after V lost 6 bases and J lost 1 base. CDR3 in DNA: TGTGCCAGCACCCGCGGCAGGGGGCTATCCTACGAGCAGTACTTC. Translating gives CASTRGRGLSYEQYF.

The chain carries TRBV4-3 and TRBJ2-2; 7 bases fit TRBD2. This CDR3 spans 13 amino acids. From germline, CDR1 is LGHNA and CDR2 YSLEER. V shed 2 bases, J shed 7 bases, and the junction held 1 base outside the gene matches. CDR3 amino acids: CASSQRGVGELFF. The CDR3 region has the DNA TGCGCCAGCAGCCAACGGGGGGTCGGGGAGCTGTTTTTT.

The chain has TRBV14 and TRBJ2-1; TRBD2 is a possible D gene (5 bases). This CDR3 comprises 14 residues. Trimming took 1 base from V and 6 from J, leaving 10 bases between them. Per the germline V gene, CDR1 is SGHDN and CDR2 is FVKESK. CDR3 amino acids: CASSQVASGNEQFF. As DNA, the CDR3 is TGTGCCAGCAGCCAAGTCGCGAGCGGCAATGAGCAGTTCTTC.

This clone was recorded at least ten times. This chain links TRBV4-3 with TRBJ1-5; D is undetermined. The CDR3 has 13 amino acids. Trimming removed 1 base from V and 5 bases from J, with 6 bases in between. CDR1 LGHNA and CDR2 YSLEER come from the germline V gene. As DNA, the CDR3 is TGCGCCAGCAGCCAAGGACGGGATCAGCCCCAGCATTTT. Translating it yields CASSQGRDQPQHF.

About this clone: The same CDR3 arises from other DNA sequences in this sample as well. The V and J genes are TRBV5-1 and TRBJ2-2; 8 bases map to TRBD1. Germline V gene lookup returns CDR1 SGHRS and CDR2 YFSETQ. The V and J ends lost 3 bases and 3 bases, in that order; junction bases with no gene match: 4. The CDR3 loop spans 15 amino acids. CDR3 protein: CASSSGQGDTGELFF. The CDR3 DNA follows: TGCGCCAGCAGCTCAGGACAGGGAGACACCGGGGAGCTGTTTTTT.

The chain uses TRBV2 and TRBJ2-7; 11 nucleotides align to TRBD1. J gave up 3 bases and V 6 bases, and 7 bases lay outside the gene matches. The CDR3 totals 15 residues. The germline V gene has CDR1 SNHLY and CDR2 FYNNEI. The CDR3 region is CASRNRDRGSYEQYF. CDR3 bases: TGTGCCAGCAGAAACCGGGACAGGGGGAGCTACGAGCAGTACTTC. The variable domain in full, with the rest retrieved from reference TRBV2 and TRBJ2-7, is EPEVTQTPSHQVTQMGQEVILRCVPISNHLYFYWYRQILGQKVEFLVSFYNNEISEKSEIFDDQFSVERPDGSNFTLKIRSTKLEDSAMYFCASRNRDRGSYEQYFGPGTRLTVT.

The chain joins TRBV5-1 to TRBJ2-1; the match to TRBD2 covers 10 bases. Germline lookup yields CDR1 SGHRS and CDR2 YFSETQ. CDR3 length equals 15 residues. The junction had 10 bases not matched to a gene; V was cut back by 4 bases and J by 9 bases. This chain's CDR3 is CASSRDGTSAVEQFF. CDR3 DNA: TGCGCCAGCAGCCGTGACGGGACTAGCGCCGTTGAGCAGTTCTTC.

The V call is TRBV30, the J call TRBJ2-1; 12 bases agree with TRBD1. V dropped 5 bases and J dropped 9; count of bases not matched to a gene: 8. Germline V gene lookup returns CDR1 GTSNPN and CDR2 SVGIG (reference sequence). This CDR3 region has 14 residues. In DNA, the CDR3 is TGTGCCTGGGAGGGGACAGGGGGCTACGTTGAGCAGTTCTTC. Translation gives CAWEGTGGYVEQFF.

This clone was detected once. The DNA for the CDR3 is TGTGCCAGCAGTCCGGGACTAGCGGGACAATGGGGGCGCGATACGCAGTATTTT. This gives the protein CASSPGLAGQWGRDTQYF. The chain employs TRBV5-8 and TRBJ2-3, with 13 nucleotides matching TRBD2. This CDR3 has 18 amino acids. V was clipped by 5 bases and J by 6 bases; unmatched bases: 15. Germline V gene lookup returns CDR1 SGHTS and CDR2 YDEGEE.

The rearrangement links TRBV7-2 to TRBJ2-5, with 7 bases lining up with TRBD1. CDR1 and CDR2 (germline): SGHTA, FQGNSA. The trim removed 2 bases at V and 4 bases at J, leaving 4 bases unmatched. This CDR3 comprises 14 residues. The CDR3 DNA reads TGTGCCAGCAGCTTAAGGGGGCGCGCAGAGACCCAGTACTTC. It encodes CASSLRGRAETQYF.

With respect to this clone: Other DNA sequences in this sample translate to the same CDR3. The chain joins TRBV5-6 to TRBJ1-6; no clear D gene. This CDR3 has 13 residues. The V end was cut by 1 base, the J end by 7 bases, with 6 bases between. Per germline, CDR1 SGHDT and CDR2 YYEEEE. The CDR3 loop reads CASSLYGNSPLHF. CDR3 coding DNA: TGTGCCAGCAGCTTGTACGGGAATTCACCCCTCCACTTT. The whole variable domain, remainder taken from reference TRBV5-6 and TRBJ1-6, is DAGVTQSPTHLIKTRGQQVTLRCSPKSGHDTVSWYQQALGQGPQFIFQYYEEEERQRGNFPDRFSGHQFPNYSSELNVNALLLGDSALYLCASSLYGNSPLHFGNGTRLTVT.